This record concerns one TCR beta chain sequence. Germline V lookup: CDR1 SNHLY, CDR2 FYNNEI. Unmatched junction bases numbered 4, after V lost 6 bases and J lost 4 bases. This CDR3 is built from 13 residues. This entry comes from a study of control samples from healthy donors and cancer patients. Repertoires were generated with immunoSEQ multiplex PCR, while TCRdb's copy carries only in-frame clones and drops some. The sample lists under 80,000 clones, 90% to 95% occurring once. The sequence was collected from a woman in her thirties or forties with lung cancer. The chain links TRBV2 to TRBJ1-2, with TRBD1 identical over 8 bases. The sequenced material came from PBMCs. The CDR3 nucleotides read TGTGCCAGCAGGCAGGGGGCTGTCTATGGCTACACCTTC. Protein sequence: CASRQGAVYGYTF.